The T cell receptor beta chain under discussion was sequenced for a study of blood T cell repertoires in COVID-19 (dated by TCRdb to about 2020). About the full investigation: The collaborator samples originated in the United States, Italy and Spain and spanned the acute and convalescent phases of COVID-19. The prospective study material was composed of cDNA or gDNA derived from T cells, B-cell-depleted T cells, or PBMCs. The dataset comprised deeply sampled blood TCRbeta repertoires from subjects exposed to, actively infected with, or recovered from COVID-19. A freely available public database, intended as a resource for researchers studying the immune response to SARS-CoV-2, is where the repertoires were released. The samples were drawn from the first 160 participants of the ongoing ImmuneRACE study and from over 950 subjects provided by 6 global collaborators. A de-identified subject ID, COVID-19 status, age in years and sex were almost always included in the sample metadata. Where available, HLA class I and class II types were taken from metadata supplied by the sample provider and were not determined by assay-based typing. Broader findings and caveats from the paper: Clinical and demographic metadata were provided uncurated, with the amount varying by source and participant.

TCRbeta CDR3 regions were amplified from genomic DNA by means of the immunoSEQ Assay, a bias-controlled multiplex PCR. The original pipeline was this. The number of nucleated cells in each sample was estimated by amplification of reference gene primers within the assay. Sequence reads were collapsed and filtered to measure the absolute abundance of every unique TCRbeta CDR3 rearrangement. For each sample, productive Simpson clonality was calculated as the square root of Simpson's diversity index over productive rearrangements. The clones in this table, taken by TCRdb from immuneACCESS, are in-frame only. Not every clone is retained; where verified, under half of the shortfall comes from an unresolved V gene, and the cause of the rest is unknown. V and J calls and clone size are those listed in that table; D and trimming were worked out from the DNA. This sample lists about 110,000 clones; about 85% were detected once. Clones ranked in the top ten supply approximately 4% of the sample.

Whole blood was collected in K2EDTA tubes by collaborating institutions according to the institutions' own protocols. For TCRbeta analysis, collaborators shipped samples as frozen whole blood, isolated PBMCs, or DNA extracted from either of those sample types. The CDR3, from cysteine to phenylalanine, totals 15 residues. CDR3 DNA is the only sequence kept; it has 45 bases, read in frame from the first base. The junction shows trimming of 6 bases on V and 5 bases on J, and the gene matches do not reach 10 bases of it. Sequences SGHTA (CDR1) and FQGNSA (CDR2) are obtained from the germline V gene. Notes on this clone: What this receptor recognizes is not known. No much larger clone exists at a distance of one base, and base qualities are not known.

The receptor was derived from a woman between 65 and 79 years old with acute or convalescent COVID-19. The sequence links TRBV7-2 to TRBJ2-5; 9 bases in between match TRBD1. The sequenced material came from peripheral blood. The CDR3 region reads CASRPRTGDRETQYF. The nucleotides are TGTGCCAGCAGACCTAGGACAGGGGATCGGGAGACCCAGTACTTC.